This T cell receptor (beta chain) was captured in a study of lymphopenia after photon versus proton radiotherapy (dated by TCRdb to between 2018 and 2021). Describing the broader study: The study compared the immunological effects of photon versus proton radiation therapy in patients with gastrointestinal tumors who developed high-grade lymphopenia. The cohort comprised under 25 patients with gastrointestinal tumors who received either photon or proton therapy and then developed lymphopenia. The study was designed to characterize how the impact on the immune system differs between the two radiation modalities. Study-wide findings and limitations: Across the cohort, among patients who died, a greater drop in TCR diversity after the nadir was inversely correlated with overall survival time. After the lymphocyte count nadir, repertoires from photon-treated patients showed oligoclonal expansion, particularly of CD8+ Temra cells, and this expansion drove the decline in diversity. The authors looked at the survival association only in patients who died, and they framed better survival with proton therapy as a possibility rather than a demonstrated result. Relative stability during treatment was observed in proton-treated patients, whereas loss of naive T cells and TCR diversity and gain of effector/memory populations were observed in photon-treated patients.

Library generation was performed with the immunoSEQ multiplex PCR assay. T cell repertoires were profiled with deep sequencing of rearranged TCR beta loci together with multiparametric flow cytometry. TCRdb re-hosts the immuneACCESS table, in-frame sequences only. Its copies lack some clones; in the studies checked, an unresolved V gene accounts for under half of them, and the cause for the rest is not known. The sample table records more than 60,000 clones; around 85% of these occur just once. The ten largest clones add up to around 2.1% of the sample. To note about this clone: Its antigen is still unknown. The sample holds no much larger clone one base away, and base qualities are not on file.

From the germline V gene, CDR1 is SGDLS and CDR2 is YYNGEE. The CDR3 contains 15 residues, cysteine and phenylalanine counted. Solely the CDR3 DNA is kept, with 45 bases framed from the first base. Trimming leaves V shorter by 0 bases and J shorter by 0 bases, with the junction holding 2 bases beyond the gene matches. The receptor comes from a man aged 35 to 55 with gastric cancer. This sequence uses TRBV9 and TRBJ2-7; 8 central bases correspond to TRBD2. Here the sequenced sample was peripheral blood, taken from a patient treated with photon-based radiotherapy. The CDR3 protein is CASSVVAGGSYEQYF. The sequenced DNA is TGTGCCAGCAGCGTAGTCGCGGGAGGCTCCTACGAGCAGTACTTC. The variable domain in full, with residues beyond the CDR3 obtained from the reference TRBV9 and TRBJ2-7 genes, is DSGVTQTPKHLITATGQRVTLRCSPRSGDLSVYWYQQSLDQGLQFLIQYYNGEERAKGNILERFSAQQFPDLHSELNLSSLELGDSALYFCASSVVAGGSYEQYFGPGTRLTVT.